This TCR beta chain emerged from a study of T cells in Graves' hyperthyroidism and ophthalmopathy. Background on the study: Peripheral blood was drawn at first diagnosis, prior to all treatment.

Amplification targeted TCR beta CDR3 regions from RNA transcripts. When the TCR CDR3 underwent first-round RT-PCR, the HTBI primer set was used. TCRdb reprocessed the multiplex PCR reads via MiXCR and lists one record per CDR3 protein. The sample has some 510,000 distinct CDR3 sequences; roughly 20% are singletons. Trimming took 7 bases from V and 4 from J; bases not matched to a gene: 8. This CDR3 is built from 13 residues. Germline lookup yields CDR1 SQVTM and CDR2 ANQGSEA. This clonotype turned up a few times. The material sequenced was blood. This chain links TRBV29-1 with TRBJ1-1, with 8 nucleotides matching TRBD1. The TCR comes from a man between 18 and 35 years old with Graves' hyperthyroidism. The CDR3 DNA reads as TGCAGCGAGAGCGAGACAGGGGCCACTGAAGCTTTCTTT. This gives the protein CSESETGATEAFF.